The clone carrying this T cell receptor beta chain turned up a few times. The data are from a study of human T cells and chemical hapten exposure. The CDR3 is 13 residues long. V lost 5 bases to trimming and J lost 4 bases, with 12 bases between them. Germline loops: CDR1 DFQATT, CDR2 SNEGSKA (reference sequence). In TCRdb, the RACE reads were re-called with MiXCR into one record per CDR3 protein. The table lists about 190,000 distinct CDR3 sequences, 24% of them singletons. Time point denoted: patch test 3, about 24 weeks after DPC sensitization. The treatment is: therapeutic diphenylcyclopropenone sensitization with weekly scalp DPC.

This specimen consisted of whole blood, obtained in connection with sensitization to the hapten diphenylcyclopropenone (DPC). The chain has TRBV20-1 and TRBJ1-5; maybe TRBD1 (6 bases). The receptor was derived from a woman aged 40 to 55 with alopecia areata. Some clones in this sample may be carry-over from other donors' samples. In nucleotides, the CDR3 is TGCAGTGCTCCAACCACAGGGAATCAGCCCCAGCATTTT. Translated: CSAPTTGNQPQHF.